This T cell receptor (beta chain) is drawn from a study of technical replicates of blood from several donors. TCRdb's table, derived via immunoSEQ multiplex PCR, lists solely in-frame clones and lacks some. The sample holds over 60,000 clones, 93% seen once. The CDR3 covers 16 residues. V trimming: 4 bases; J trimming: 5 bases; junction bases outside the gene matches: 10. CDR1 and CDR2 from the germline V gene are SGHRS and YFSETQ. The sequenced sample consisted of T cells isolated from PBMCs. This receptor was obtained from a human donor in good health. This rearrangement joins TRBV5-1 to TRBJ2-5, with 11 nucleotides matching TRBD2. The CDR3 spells CASSTATSGVGETQYF. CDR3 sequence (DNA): TGCGCCAGCAGCACGGCGACTAGCGGGGTTGGGGAGACCCAGTACTTC.